This T cell receptor (beta chain) is drawn from a study of regulatory T cells in long-lasting Graves disease. Noted time point: newly diagnosed GD, antithyroid drugs for less than 3 months. After RNA was extracted from PBMCs, the TCR library was made from it. This CDR3 region has 12 residues. From germline, CDR1 is MDHEN and CDR2 SYDVKM. V gave up 6 bases and J gave up 7 bases, with 10 bases separating them. In building TCR beta libraries, iRepertoire HTBI primers were used together with Arm-PCR of CDR3 regions. TCRdb passed the multiplex PCR reads through MiXCR, listing each CDR3 protein once. The sample comprises around 420,000 distinct CDR3 sequences, about 15% of which are singletons, and 7.8% rests with the top ten. This same sample was also taken into another study, of T cells in Graves' hyperthyroidism and ophthalmopathy.

The gene calls are TRBV28 and TRBJ1-5, with D unresolved. Sequenced material: peripheral blood mononuclear cells (PBMCs), taken at new diagnosis, from a patient treated with antithyroid drugs. The source is a woman in her forties with Graves disease. This CDR3 reads CASSSGSQPQHF. The CDR3 DNA reads TGTGCCAGCAGCTCAGGATCCCAGCCCCAGCATTTT.